This T cell receptor (beta chain) came from a study of T-cell memory formation after mild COVID-19. Overall study context: Largely, TCR clusters stayed within a single donor. Whole-study results and caveats: Day 37-peaking second-wave clones had unconfirmed SARS-CoV-2 specificity.

For this clonotype: What it binds is not known.

Germline CDR1 MNHEY, CDR2 SVGAGI. The CDR3 is 12 amino acids. With 8 bases clipped from V and 5 bases from J, the junction kept 5 bases outside the gene matches. TCRdb re-analysed the 5' RACE reads in MiXCR, keeping a single row per CDR3 protein. This sample has hundreds of thousands of distinct CDR3 sequences, with 20% found just once. J is TRBJ2-7 and V is TRBV6-5; TRBD1 matches 8 bases. This clonotype was obtained from an adult woman who had mild COVID-19 (a few samples of this study predate the infection). Cell type and time point are not known. Sequenced: PBMCs or a T cell subset sorted from them (not recorded which). The CDR3 here is CASGQGAHEQYF. CDR3 sequence (DNA): TGTGCCAGCGGACAGGGCGCCCACGAGCAGTACTTC.